The 17 T cell receptor beta chains presented below share a single source sample, sequenced in a study of shared clonotypes between healthy human individuals. TCRdb's table, derived via immunoSEQ multiplex PCR, lists solely in-frame clones and lacks some. Altogether approximately 2.4 million clones are present, approximately 94% being singletons, with the ten largest covering around 0.13%. Sequences were obtained from naive CD4+ T cells sorted from blood. This sample's subset: CD45RA+ positively selected. These receptors were obtained from a young man in good health.

V is TRBV6-5 and J is TRBJ1-2; D remains ambiguous. The CDR3 has 16 residues. Germline CDR1 reads MNHEY; CDR2 reads SVGAGI. Trimming took 3 bases from V and 5 from J, leaving 19 bases between them. CDR3 sequence (DNA): TGTGCCAGCAGTTATAAAGGTCCTTACTCGCAATATGGCTACACCTTC. Translating gives CASSYKGPYSQYGYTF.

The chain has TRBV9 and TRBJ2-3; 7 nucleotides agree with TRBD2. The trim removed 0 bases at V and 3 bases at J, leaving 4 bases unmatched. Germline CDR1 is SGDLS and CDR2 is YYNGEE. The CDR3 is made up of 15 amino acids. The DNA for the CDR3 is TGTGCCAGCAGCGTAGGCGGGAGAAAAACAGATACGCAGTATTTT. As protein: CASSVGGRKTDTQYF. The whole variable domain, filled in from reference TRBV9 and TRBJ2-3, reads DSGVTQTPKHLITATGQRVTLRCSPRSGDLSVYWYQQSLDQGLQFLIQYYNGEERAKGNILERFSAQQFPDLHSELNLSSLELGDSALYFCASSVGGRKTDTQYFGPGTRLTVL.

The chain employs TRBV18 and TRBJ2-2; the match to TRBD1 covers 7 bases. This CDR3 contains 16 residues. V was clipped by 2 bases and J by 4 bases; unmatched bases: 7. Germline CDR1 KGHSH, CDR2 LQKENI. CDR3 sequence (DNA): TGTGCCAGCTCACCATGGGGGACAGAGGGCACCGGGGAGCTGTTTTTT. Encoded protein: CASSPWGTEGTGELFF. Variable domain in full (rest from reference TRBV18 and TRBJ2-2): NAGVMQNPRHLVRRRGQEARLRCSPMKGHSHVYWYRQLPEEGLKFMVYLQKENIIDESGMPKERFSAEFPKEGPSILRIQQVVRGDSAAYFCASSPWGTEGTGELFFGEGSRLTVL.

This chain connects TRBV14 to TRBJ2-7; 8 positions agree with TRBD1. The CDR3 loop spans 14 amino acids. The J segment lost 2 bases and the V segment lost 4 bases, leaving 4 bases of the junction unmatched. The germline V gene has CDR1 SGHDN and CDR2 FVKESK. CDR3 DNA sequence: TGTGCCAGCAGCCCCAGGGGGCAGACCTACGAGCAGTACTTC. It yields the protein CASSPRGQTYEQYF.

Of note for this clone: The sample holds other DNA sequences that translate to the same CDR3. V and J are TRBV2 and TRBJ1-2, with D hard to call. The V end was cut by 6 bases, the J end by 2 bases, with 7 bases between. Germline-derived CDR1 and CDR2 are SNHLY and FYNNEI. The CDR3 length is 12 residues. CDR3: CASRQQNYGYTF. The DNA for the CDR3 is TGTGCCAGCAGGCAACAGAACTATGGCTACACCTTC. Full variable domain (remainder filled in from reference TRBV2 and TRBJ1-2): EPEVTQTPSHQVTQMGQEVILRCVPISNHLYFYWYRQILGQKVEFLVSFYNNEISEKSEIFDDQFSVERPDGSNFTLKIRSTKLEDSAMYFCASRQQNYGYTFGSGTRLTVV.

V usage is TRBV5-4 and J usage is TRBJ2-5; 8 positions match TRBD2. The germline gives CDR1 SGHNT, CDR2 YYREEE (reference sequence). This CDR3 spans 16 amino acids. J was trimmed by 1 base and V by 0 bases; bases with no gene match: 5. The CDR3 DNA reads TGTGCCAGCAGCTTGGTATCTAGCGGGTCCCAAGAGACCCAGTACTTC. Its protein is CASSLVSSGSQETQYF.

This clone was counted once. Other DNA sequences in the sample encode the same CDR3. This chain uses TRBV20-1 with TRBJ2-3, with D unclear. Trimming cost V 5 bases and J 4 bases, with 4 bases left between them. The CDR3 length is 10 residues. Looked up from germline, CDR1 is DFQATT and CDR2 is SNEGSKA (reference sequence). The CDR3 loop reads CSASPDTQYF. The DNA of the CDR3 is TGCAGTGCTTCTCCAGATACGCAGTATTTT.

The chain is built from TRBV30 and TRBJ2-7; the D gene is possibly TRBD2 (6 bases). CDR3 length: 14 residues. Trimming pared 2 bases from V and 5 bases from J, leaving 16 bases between. Germline CDR1 reads GTSNPN; CDR2 reads SVGIG (reference sequence). The CDR3 nucleotides are TGTGCCTGGAGTTCGGGGCTAGCGTTTGACGAGCAGTACTTC. As protein: CAWSSGLAFDEQYF.

The chain recombines TRBV6-1 with TRBJ1-1; D is ambiguous. The CDR3 totals 14 residues. The germline gives CDR1 MNHNS, CDR2 SASEGT. The V gene lost 4 bases and the J gene lost 2 bases, with 11 bases spanning the gap. The CDR3 bases are TGTGCCAGCAGTGCAAACGGCGGAAACACTGAAGCTTTCTTT. Amino acid sequence: CASSANGGNTEAFF.

The chain has TRBV4-1 and TRBJ1-2; 9 bases are a match to TRBD1. Germline V lookup: CDR1 MGHRA, CDR2 YSYEKL. With 3 bases clipped from V and 5 bases from J, the junction kept 7 bases outside the gene matches. The CDR3 spans 15 residues. The CDR3 nucleotides read TGCGCCAGCAGCCACATCGGGACAGGGAGTTATGGCTACACCTTC. Encoded protein: CASSHIGTGSYGYTF.

As regards this clone: Other DNA sequences from this sample encode an identical CDR3 as well. V usage is TRBV30 and J usage is TRBJ2-1; D is unclear. CDR3 length: 13 residues. V was cut by 5 bases and J by 0 bases, with 8 bases left in between. The germline V gene has CDR1 GTSNPN and CDR2 SVGIG (reference sequence). CDR3 bases: TGTGCCTGGCGCCCGAGCTCCTACAATGAGCAGTTCTTC. The encoded protein is CAWRPSSYNEQFF.

CDR3 DNA: TGTGCCAGCAGTTACTCAGAGGGATGGGCAGATACGCAGTATTTT. It yields the protein CASSYSEGWADTQYF. The chain joins TRBV6-5 to TRBJ2-3, with TRBD2 as a possible D gene (5 bases). The CDR3 contains 15 residues. The V end lost 0 bases, the J end lost 4 bases, and 11 bases lay between the germline ends. Germline V gene lookup returns CDR1 MNHEY and CDR2 SVGAGI.

Worth noting for this clone: The sample carries other DNA sequences with the same CDR3. This sequence joins TRBV7-2 and TRBJ2-3, with 11 positions matching TRBD2. Germline lookup yields CDR1 SGHTA and CDR2 FQGNSA. Trimming at V came to 4 bases and at J to 0 bases, leaving 3 bases not matched to a gene. The CDR3 is 16 amino acids. The CDR3 DNA sequence: TGTGCCAGCAGCTCCCTAGCGGGGGGTAGCACAGATACGCAGTATTTT. Protein sequence: CASSSLAGGSTDTQYF. Complete variable domain (other parts from reference TRBV7-2 and TRBJ2-3): GAGVSQSPSNKVTEKGKDVELRCDPISGHTALYWYRQSLGQGLEFLIYFQGNSAPDKSGLPSDRFSAERTGGSVSTLTIQRTQQEDSAVYLCASSSLAGGSTDTQYFGPGTRLTVL.

The J gene is TRBJ2-3, the V gene TRBV5-1; D is unclear. The length of the CDR3 is 14 residues. Between the trimmed V and J ends, which lost 3 bases and 0 bases, there was a span of 8 bases. Germline-derived CDR1 and CDR2 are SGHRS and YFSETQ. For the CDR3, the DNA is TGCGCCAGCAGCTCCTTGGGGAGCACAGATACGCAGTATTTT. This codes for CASSSLGSTDTQYF.

V is TRBV9 and J is TRBJ1-6; a possible D gene is TRBD1 (5 bases). Germline values: CDR1 SGDLS, CDR2 YYNGEE. V was shortened by 3 bases and J by 12 bases, with 10 bases between the two germline ends. CDR3 size: 12 residues. CDR3 in amino acids: CASSGGFGPLHF. In DNA, the CDR3 is TGTGCCAGCAGCGGGGGCTTCGGACCCCTCCACTTT. Full variable domain (remainder filled in from reference TRBV9 and TRBJ1-6): DSGVTQTPKHLITATGQRVTLRCSPRSGDLSVYWYQQSLDQGLQFLIQYYNGEERAKGNILERFSAQQFPDLHSELNLSSLELGDSALYFCASSGGFGPLHFGNGTRLTVT.

The gene calls are TRBV7-2 and TRBJ2-7, with a weak D call TRBD1 (6 bases). The germline CDR1 and CDR2 sequences are SGHTA and FQGNSA. The CDR3 contains 14 residues. The V end was cut by 8 bases, the J end by 5 bases, with 19 bases between. CDR3 loop: CASRPSVQGNEQYF. The CDR3 DNA follows: TGTGCCAGCCGCCCATCCGTACAGGGAAACGAGCAGTACTTC.

The V call is TRBV9, the J call TRBJ2-1; 13 bases fit TRBD2. CDR1 is SGDLS, CDR2 YYNGEE, per germline. Trimming took 5 bases from V and 9 from J; bases not matched to a gene: 8. This CDR3 spans 15 amino acids. CDR3 region: CASRPGLAGVGEQFF. DNA for the CDR3: TGTGCCAGCAGGCCAGGACTAGCGGGAGTGGGTGAGCAGTTCTTC.